This TCR beta chain was captured in a study of blood T cell repertoires in COVID-19. Study at large: Both acute and convalescent COVID-19 samples were obtained from the United States, Italy and Spain. From T cells, B-cell-depleted T cells, or PBMCs came the material, which was cDNA or gDNA.

Living in about two dozen US areas, the participants were between about 18 and 95 years of age. As originally analysed: Amplifying reference gene primers gave estimates of nucleated cell counts. Profiling relied on immunoSEQ multiplex PCR, and the TCRdb table lists in-frame clones only, not all of them. That table gives V, J and clone size, and the DNA gave D and trimming. The sample records fewer than 500,000 clones, about 85% being singletons. Germline V lookup: CDR1 LGHDT, CDR2 YNNKEL (reference sequence). V lost 3 bases, J lost 4 bases, and 9 bases stayed unmatched. This CDR3 region has 16 residues.

Sequencing was done on a sample of PBMCs or T cells enriched from blood (not recorded which). The TCR was taken from a woman between 18 and 29 years old who had recovered from COVID-19. The chain carries TRBV3-1 (or the pseudogene TRBV3-2) and TRBJ2-5; 9 nucleotides align to TRBD2. CDR3 region: CASSQASGVLGETQYF. DNA for the CDR3: TGTGCCAGCAGCCAGGCTAGCGGGGTCCTGGGAGAGACCCAGTACTTC.